Each of the 22 T cell receptor beta chains below was sequenced from the same sample in a study of Graves' ophthalmopathy and Graves' hyperthyroidism. CDR3 regions of TCR beta were amplified from RNA transcripts. The authors performed first-round RT-PCR with HTBI primers and then a second-round multiplex PCR. TCRdb fed the multiplex PCR reads into MiXCR, producing one record per CDR3 protein. The data show around 670,000 distinct CDR3 sequences, with 40% seen just once and 44% held by the top ten. The sample was peripheral blood. All receptors derive from an adult man with Graves' ophthalmopathy.

With respect to this clonotype: Germline is not matched at one junction end, which may reflect a read error. CDR3 coding DNA: TGCGCCAGCAGCCCCCGGGGGGAGGAGCCCCAGCATTTT. This codes for CASSPRGEEPQHF. This chain connects TRBV7-9 to TRBJ1-5; D perhaps matches TRBD1 (5 bases). CDR3 length: 13 residues. Looked up from germline, CDR1 is SEHNR and CDR2 is FQNEAQ (reference sequence).

The CDR3 protein is CASSITGSSGANVLTF. Here the CDR3 DNA reads TGTGCCAGTAGTATTACGGGATCTTCTGGGGCCAACGTCCTGACTTTC. The chain links TRBV19 to TRBJ2-6, with D possibly matching TRBD2 (5 bases). The germline V and J ends were trimmed by 3 bases and 1 base, with 10 bases remaining between them. The CDR3 spans 16 residues. Germline lookup yields CDR1 LNHDA and CDR2 SQIVND (reference sequence).

The gene calls are TRBV7-9 and TRBJ1-4; no clear D. The V gene lost 5 bases and the J gene lost 8 bases, with 15 bases spanning the gap. The CDR3 has 14 residues. Germline V gene sequence: CDR1 SEHNR, CDR2 FQNEAQ (reference sequence). The CDR3 nucleotides read TGTGCCAGCAGCCCAACGGGAGGACTCGAAAAACTGTTTTTT. Its translation is CASSPTGGLEKLFF. The full variable domain, in which reference TRBV7-9 and TRBJ1-4 provide the parts outside the CDR3, is DTGVSQNPRHKITKRGQNVTFRCDPISEHNRLYWYRQTLGQGPEFLTYFQNEAQLEKSRLLSDRFSAERPKGSFSTLEIQRTEQGDSAMYLCASSPTGGLEKLFFGSGTQLSVL.

This chain links TRBV5-6 with TRBJ2-5, with D hard to call. Germline V CDR1 and CDR2: SGHDT, YYEEEE. V lost 7 bases and J lost 3, with 16 bases in between. This CDR3 region has 14 residues. CDR3 sequence reads: CASSPGMRKETQYF. The CDR3 coding sequence is TGTGCCAGCTCACCTGGCATGAGAAAAGAGACCCAGTACTTC. Full variable domain (outside the CDR3, taken from reference TRBV5-6 and TRBJ2-5): DAGVTQSPTHLIKTRGQQVTLRCSPKSGHDTVSWYQQALGQGPQFIFQYYEEEERQRGNFPDRFSGHQFPNYSSELNVNALLLGDSALYLCASSPGMRKETQYFGPGTRLLVL.

This clonotype was detected a few times. Here the CDR3 omits its conserved ending phenylalanine or tryptophan, so a read error is the likely source. Because the CDR3's place on the DNA is in doubt, the DNA is left out and the CDR3 is given as listed by TCRdb. The chain carries TRBV19 and TRBJ1-3. The CDR3 comprises 8 residues, both ends counted. CDR1 and CDR2 from the germline V gene are LNHDA and SQIVND (reference sequence). The CDR3 loop reads CASKPGDY.

The gene calls are TRBV29-1 and TRBJ2-5, with TRBD2 matching 11 bases. Trimming removed 6 bases from V and 3 bases from J; junction bases left unmatched: 0. The CDR3 covers 12 residues. From germline, CDR1 is SQVTM and CDR2 ANQGSEA. For the CDR3, the DNA is TGCAGCGTGACTAGCGGGAAAGAGACCCAGTACTTC. Its protein product is CSVTSGKETQYF.

The chain is built from TRBV10-2 and TRBJ1-2, with TRBD1 matching over 9 bases. This CDR3 spans 16 amino acids. V shed 2 bases, J shed 6 bases, and the junction held 10 bases outside the gene matches. CDR1 is WSHSY and CDR2 is SAAADI in the germline V gene. The CDR3 reads CASSEGQGSPGDGYTF. CDR3 nucleotides: TGCGCCAGCAGTGAGGGACAGGGGTCACCCGGAGATGGCTACACCTTC.

This clonotype was counted ten times or more. This sequence joins TRBV11-2 and TRBJ2-6, with 10 bases fitting TRBD2. This CDR3 is built from 18 residues. CDR1 is SGHAT, CDR2 FQNNGV, per germline. Germline trimming cut 7 bases from V and 0 bases from J; bases unmatched to any gene: 9. The CDR3 bases are TGTGCCAGCATCCCAGGACTAGCGGATAGCTCTGGGGCCAACGTCCTGACTTTC. Protein sequence: CASIPGLADSSGANVLTF.

This clonotype turned up a few times. V and J are TRBV2 and TRBJ2-7, with TRBD2 as a possible D gene (6 bases). Trimming removed 6 bases at V and 7 bases at J, with 19 bases between. The germline CDR1 and CDR2 sequences are SNHLY and FYNNEI. The CDR3 runs 14 residues. CDR3 protein: CASSLGRGNMEQYF. The CDR3, as DNA: TGTGCCAGCAGCTTAGGACGGGGGAATATGGAGCAGTACTTC.

The chain recombines TRBV2 with TRBJ1-2, with 8 nucleotides matching TRBD1. The CDR3 has 14 residues. The junction had 8 bases not matched to a gene; V was cut back by 3 bases and J by 8 bases. Germline assignment: CDR1 SNHLY and CDR2 FYNNEI. The DNA of the CDR3 is TGTGCCAGCAGTGAGAGACAGGGGCGAGGAGGCTACACCTTC. As protein: CASSERQGRGGYTF. The full variable domain, in which reference TRBV2 and TRBJ1-2 provide the parts outside the CDR3, is EPEVTQTPSHQVTQMGQEVILRCVPISNHLYFYWYRQILGQKVEFLVSFYNNEISEKSEIFDDQFSVERPDGSNFTLKIRSTKLEDSAMYFCASSERQGRGGYTFGSGTRLTVV.

In its sample, this clonotype was seen a few times. The rearrangement joins TRBV9 to TRBJ2-6; TRBD1 might be the D (5 bases). Germline V gene data show CDR1 as SGDLS and CDR2 as YYNGEE. CDR3 size: 18 residues. V lost 0 bases, J lost 0 bases, and 13 bases lay in between. The CDR3 DNA sequence: TGTGCCAGCAGCGTAGGCAGGACACTCAACTCTGGGGCCAACGTCCTGACTTTC. Translating gives CASSVGRTLNSGANVLTF. The full variable domain, completed using reference TRBV9 and TRBJ2-6, is DSGVTQTPKHLITATGQRVTLRCSPRSGDLSVYWYQQSLDQGLQFLIQYYNGEERAKGNILERFSAQQFPDLHSELNLSSLELGDSALYFCASSVGRTLNSGANVLTFGAGSRLTVL.

This chain connects TRBV20-1 to TRBJ1-5; D remains unclear. CDR1 is DFQATT and CDR2 is SNEGSKA in the germline V gene (reference sequence). The germline V and J ends were trimmed by 4 bases and 7 bases, with 14 bases remaining between them. This CDR3 is 13 amino acids long. Here the CDR3 reads CSANGRTVQPQHF. DNA of the CDR3: TGCAGTGCTAATGGGCGGACCGTACAGCCCCAGCATTTT.

This clonotype was counted once. V usage is TRBV24-1 and J usage is TRBJ2-5, with unresolved D. This CDR3 is built from 13 residues. The germline V and J ends were trimmed by 12 bases and 2 bases, with 15 bases remaining between them. The germline V gene encodes CDR1 KGHDR and CDR2 SFDVKD. The CDR3 bases are TGTGCCGGTAGTATAGGACCTCAAGAGACCCAGTACTTC. Protein product: CAGSIGPQETQYF.

This clonotype occurred many times. As the CDR3 is not closed by the conserved phenylalanine or tryptophan, this likely results from a read error. The DNA is omitted, as the CDR3 cannot be located on it reliably, and the CDR3 follows TCRdb's listing. The genes are TRBV2 and TRBJ1-1. CDR1 and CDR2 from the germline V gene are SNHLY and FYNNEI. The CDR3 sequence runs 8 residues, both termini included. The CDR3: CASGTVIV.

The V gene is TRBV29-1, the J gene TRBJ1-1; D is possibly TRBD1 (6 bases). CDR1 SQVTM and CDR2 ANQGSEA come from the germline V gene. The CDR3 is 15 amino acids. The V gene lost 2 bases and the J gene lost 3 bases, with 16 bases spanning the gap. CDR3 sequence reads: CSVEPQGIGDTEAFF. In DNA, the CDR3 is TGCAGCGTTGAACCTCAGGGGATAGGGGACACTGAAGCTTTCTTT. The whole variable domain, remainder taken from reference TRBV29-1 and TRBJ1-1, is SAVISQKPSRDICQRGTSLTIQCQVDSQVTMMFWYRQQPGQSLTLIATANQGSEATYESGFVIDKFPISRPNLTFSTLTVSNMSPEDSSIYLCSVEPQGIGDTEAFFGQGTRLTVV.

This clonotype was observed at least ten times. The rearrangement uses TRBV2 and TRBJ1-2, with TRBD1 matching 9 bases. Germline-derived CDR1 and CDR2 are SNHLY and FYNNEI. J lost 8 bases, V lost 6 bases, and 7 bases had no gene match. This CDR3 comprises 13 residues. CDR3 protein: CASRDRGRLGYTF. The CDR3 region has the DNA TGTGCCAGCAGGGACAGGGGACGACTCGGCTACACCTTC.

Concerning this clonotype itself: One end of the junction fails to match germline, which may point to a read error. The rearrangement joins TRBV2 to TRBJ1-6, with 12 bases fitting TRBD1. The CDR3 spans 14 residues. Germline V lookup: CDR1 SNHLY, CDR2 FYNNEI. The CDR3 nucleotides are TGTGCCATCAGTGAAGGGACAGGGGGCTCACCCCTTCACTTT. Its translation: CAISEGTGGSPLHF.

This CDR3 is CASSLTAGGMGHTDTQYF. Here the CDR3 DNA reads TGTGCCAGCAGCTTAACAGCGGGGGGGATGGGACACACAGATACGCAGTATTTT. This rearrangement joins TRBV7-3 to TRBJ2-3, with 10 positions matching TRBD2. CDR3 length: 18 residues. With 0 bases clipped from V and 2 bases from J, the junction kept 8 bases outside the gene matches. Germline assignment: CDR1 SGHTA and CDR2 FQGTGA. Drawing the rest from reference TRBV7-3 and TRBJ2-3, the complete variable domain is GAGVSQTPSNKVTEKGKYVELRCDPISGHTALYWYRQSLGQGPEFLIYFQGTGAADDSGLPNDRFFAVRPEGSVSTLKIQRTERGDSAVYLCASSLTAGGMGHTDTQYFGPGTRLTVL.

This clonotype has just a few counts. The chain combines TRBV7-3 with TRBJ2-3; 8 bases are a match to TRBD2. V shed 5 bases, J shed 6 bases, and the junction held 13 bases outside the gene matches. The CDR3 is 16 amino acids. The V gene's germline CDR1 is SGHTA and CDR2 FQGTGA. CDR3 sequence (DNA): TGTGCCAGCAGCCGGGCGGGGGGCGCAGTAGGCGATACGCAGTATTTT. Amino acids: CASSRAGGAVGDTQYF.

The table lists this clonotype with a few counts. The V gene is TRBV27, the J gene TRBJ1-2; a possible D gene is TRBD1 (5 bases). Germline assignment: CDR1 MNHEY and CDR2 SMNVEV (reference sequence). The CDR3 is 14 amino acids. The V end lost 6 bases, the J end lost 8 bases, and 19 bases lay between the germline ends. The chain's CDR3 is CASRVGSGDGGYTF. The CDR3 DNA is TGTGCCAGCAGGGTAGGGTCGGGGGACGGAGGCTACACCTTC.

To note about this clonotype: This sequence may be a read error, since a much larger clone differs from it by one base. The chain is built from TRBV20-1 and TRBJ2-5; D might be TRBD2 (6 bases). The CDR3 is 12 amino acids. V was clipped by 2 bases and J by 9 bases, with 13 bases between them. In germline, CDR1 is DFQATT, CDR2 SNEGSKA (reference sequence). CDR3 sequence (DNA): TGCAGTGCTAGATCTCGTTGGGAGGCCCAGTACTTC. Its translation is CSARSRWEAQYF.

This clonotype was recorded many times. The rearrangement uses TRBV10-3 and TRBJ1-5; 9 bases agree with TRBD1. The CDR3 spans 14 residues. V lost 10 bases and J lost 7; bases outside the gene matches: 11. The germline V gene encodes CDR1 ENHRY and CDR2 SYGVKD. CDR3 coding DNA: TGTGCCACGAAGGGACAGGGTCCGCGGCAGCCCCAGCATTTT. The encoded protein is CATKGQGPRQPQHF.